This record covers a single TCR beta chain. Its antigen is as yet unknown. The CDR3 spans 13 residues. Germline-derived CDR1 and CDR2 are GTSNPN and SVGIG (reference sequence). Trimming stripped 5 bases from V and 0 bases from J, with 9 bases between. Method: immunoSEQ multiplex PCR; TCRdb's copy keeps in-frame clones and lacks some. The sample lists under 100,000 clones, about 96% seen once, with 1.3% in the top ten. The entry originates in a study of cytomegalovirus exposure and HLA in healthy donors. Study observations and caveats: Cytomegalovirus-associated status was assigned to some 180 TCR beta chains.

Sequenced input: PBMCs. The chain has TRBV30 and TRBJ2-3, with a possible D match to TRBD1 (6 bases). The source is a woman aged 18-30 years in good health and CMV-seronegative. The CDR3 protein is CAWDRSSTDTQYF. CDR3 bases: TGTGCCTGGGACAGGTCTAGCACAGATACGCAGTATTTT.